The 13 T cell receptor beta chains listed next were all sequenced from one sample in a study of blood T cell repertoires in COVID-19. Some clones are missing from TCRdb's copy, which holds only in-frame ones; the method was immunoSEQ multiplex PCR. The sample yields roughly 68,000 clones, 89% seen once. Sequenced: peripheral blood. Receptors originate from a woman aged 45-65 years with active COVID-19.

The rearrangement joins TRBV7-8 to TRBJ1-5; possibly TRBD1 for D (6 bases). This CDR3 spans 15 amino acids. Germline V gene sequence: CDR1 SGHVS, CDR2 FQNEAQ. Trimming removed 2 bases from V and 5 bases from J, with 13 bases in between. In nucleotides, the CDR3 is TGTGCCAGCAGCTTACCCGGGGGGGCCCATCAGCCCCAGCATTTT. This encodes CASSLPGGAHQPQHF.

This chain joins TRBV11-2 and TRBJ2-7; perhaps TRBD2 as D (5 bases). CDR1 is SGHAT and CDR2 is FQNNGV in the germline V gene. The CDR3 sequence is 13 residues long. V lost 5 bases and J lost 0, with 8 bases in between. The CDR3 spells CASSHSASYEQYF. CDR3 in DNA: TGTGCCAGCAGCCATAGCGCCTCCTACGAGCAGTACTTC. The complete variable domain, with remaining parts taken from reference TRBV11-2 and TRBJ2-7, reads EAGVAQSPRYKIIEKRQSVAFWCNPISGHATLYWYQQILGQGPKLLIQFQNNGVVDDSQLPKDRFSAERLKGVDSTLKIQPAKLEDSAVYLCASSHSASYEQYFGPGTRLTVT.

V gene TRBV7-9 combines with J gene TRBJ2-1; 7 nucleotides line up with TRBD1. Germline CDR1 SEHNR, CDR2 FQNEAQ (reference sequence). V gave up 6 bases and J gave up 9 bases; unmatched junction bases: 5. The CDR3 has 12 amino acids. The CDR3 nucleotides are TGTGCCAGCAGAAAAGGGGGCTTTGAGCAGTTCTTC. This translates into CASRKGGFEQFF.

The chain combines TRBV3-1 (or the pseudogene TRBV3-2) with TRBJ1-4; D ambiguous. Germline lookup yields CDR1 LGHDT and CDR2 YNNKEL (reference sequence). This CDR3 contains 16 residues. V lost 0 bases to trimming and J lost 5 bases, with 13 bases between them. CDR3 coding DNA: TGTGCCAGCAGCCAAGATCCCGGGATTGGGAATGAAAAACTGTTTTTT. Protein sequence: CASSQDPGIGNEKLFF.

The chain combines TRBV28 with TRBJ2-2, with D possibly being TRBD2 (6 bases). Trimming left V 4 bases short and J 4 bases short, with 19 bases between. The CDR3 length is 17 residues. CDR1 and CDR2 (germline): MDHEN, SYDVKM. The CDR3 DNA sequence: TGTGCCAGCAGTTCCCTCCTGGGAGGAGGGAGCACCGGGGAGCTGTTTTTT. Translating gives CASSSLLGGGSTGELFF.

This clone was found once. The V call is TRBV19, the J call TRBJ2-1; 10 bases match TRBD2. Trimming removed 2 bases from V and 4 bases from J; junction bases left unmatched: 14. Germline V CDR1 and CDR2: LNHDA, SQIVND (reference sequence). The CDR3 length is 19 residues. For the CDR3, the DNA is TGTGCCAGTAGTATACGAGTTGGGAGCGGGAGGGATACATACAATGAGCAGTTCTTC. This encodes CASSIRVGSGRDTYNEQFF.

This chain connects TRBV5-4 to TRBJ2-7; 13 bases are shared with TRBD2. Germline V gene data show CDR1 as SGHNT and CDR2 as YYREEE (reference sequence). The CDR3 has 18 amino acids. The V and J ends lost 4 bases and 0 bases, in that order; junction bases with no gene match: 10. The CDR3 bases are TGTGCCAGCAGCCCTGGGACTAGCGGGGTCGGGAGCTCCTACGAGCAGTACTTC. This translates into CASSPGTSGVGSSYEQYF.

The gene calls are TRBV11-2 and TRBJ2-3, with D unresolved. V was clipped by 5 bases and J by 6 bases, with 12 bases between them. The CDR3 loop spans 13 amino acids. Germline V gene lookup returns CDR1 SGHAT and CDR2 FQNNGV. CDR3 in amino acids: CASSPDTMDTQYF. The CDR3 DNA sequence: TGTGCCAGCAGCCCTGACACAATGGATACGCAGTATTTT. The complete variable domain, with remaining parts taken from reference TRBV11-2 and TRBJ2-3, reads EAGVAQSPRYKIIEKRQSVAFWCNPISGHATLYWYQQILGQGPKLLIQFQNNGVVDDSQLPKDRFSAERLKGVDSTLKIQPAKLEDSAVYLCASSPDTMDTQYFGPGTRLTVL.

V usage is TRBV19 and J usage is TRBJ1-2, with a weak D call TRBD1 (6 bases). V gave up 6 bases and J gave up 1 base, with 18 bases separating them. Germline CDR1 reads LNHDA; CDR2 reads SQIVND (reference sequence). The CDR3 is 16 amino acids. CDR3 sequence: CASRSLGQTFNYGYTF. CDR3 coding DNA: TGTGCCAGTAGATCCCTAGGACAGACCTTTAACTATGGCTACACCTTC.

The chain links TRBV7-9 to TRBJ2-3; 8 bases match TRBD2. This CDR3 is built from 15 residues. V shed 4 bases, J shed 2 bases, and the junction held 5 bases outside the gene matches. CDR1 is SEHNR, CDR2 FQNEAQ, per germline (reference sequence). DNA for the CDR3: TGTGCCAGCAGCTGGGGGGGACTAGACACAGATACGCAGTATTTT. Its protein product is CASSWGGLDTDTQYF.

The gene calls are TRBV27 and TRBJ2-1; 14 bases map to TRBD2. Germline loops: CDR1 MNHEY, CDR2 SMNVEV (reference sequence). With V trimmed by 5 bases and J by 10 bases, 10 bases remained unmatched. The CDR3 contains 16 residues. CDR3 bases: TGTGCCAGCAGTGTCCGACTAGCGGGAGGGCCTTACGAGCAGTTCTTC. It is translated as CASSVRLAGGPYEQFF.

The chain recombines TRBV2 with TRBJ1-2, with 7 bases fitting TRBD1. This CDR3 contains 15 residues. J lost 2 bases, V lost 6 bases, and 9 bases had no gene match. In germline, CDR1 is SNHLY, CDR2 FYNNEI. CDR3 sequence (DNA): TGTGCCAGCAGATTGACAGGGAACTTAAACTATGGCTACACCTTC. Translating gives CASRLTGNLNYGYTF.

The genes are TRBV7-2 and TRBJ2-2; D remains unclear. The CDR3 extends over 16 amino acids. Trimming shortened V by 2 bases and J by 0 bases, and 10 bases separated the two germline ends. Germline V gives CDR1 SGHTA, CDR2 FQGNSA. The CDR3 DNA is TGTGCCAGCAGCTTAATTTGGGCAGCGAACACCGGGGAGCTGTTTTTT. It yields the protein CASSLIWAANTGELFF.